The entry that follows covers one TCR beta chain sequence. Its antigen specificity is not known. No per-base quality is available; no much larger clone lies one base away. The entire isolated RNA was reverse transcribed using the High Capacity cDNA Reverse Transcription Kit, and thus expressed TCRB transcripts were sequenced. Deep immunoSEQ sequencing was performed on naive, central memory and regulatory T cell samples, with an average of around 3.5 million total reads per sample. Sorted cells were lysed in RLT buffer, and RNA was extracted using DNase-treated RNeasy Micro or Mini kits according to cell number. To prevent cross-contamination, every cell subset was processed on its own, while patient and healthy donor samples were processed together. The immunoSEQ multiplex PCR was used to amplify TCRB sequences from cDNA, generating 87-bp fragments that spanned the CDR3 region. Sequencing of the amplicons was done on the Illumina HiSeq platform. Under the source paper's analysis protocol: Synthetic template baselines were used to correct PCR bias computationally, reads within Hamming distance 2 were collapsed, and singletons that could not be merged were discarded. Reads were aligned to IMGT to assign V, D and J genes, CDR3 length, and insertions or deletions at six rearrangement sites. Clonotype counts were normalized to sorted cell number within each subset before computing true diversity and Gini coefficients with the tcR R package. The overlap coefficient, calculated on TCRB nucleotide sequences, was used to measure repertoire sharing. Out-of-frame TCRB sequences from naive cells were analyzed as a proxy for the pre-selection repertoire. TCRdb obtained this table from immuneACCESS and retained in-frame rearrangements with V and J assigned. These tables miss some clones; where compared with another copy, unresolved V genes account for less than half of the shortfall, and the remainder is unexplained. V and J calls plus clone size are reproduced from that table; the DNA served to infer D and trimming. The sample includes a few hundred thousand clones, with over 12% observed a single time. Less than 0.02% of the sample is held by the ten biggest clonotypes.

CDR1 SNHLY and CDR2 FYNNEI are derived from the germline V gene. At the junction V is shortened by 9 bases and J by 5 bases; bases outside the gene matches: 4. The CDR3 covers 13 residues, taking in both the cysteine and the phenylalanine. Solely the CDR3 DNA is kept, with 39 bases framed from the first base. This specimen belongs to a study of beta chain features in type 1 diabetes (dated by TCRdb to the late 2010s). In the study overall: Mean age, gender distribution, total cell number and subset yield were not different between patients and healthy donors. A total of some 100,000,000 sorted cells were examined across all samples, and a strong correlation was observed between cell number per subset and RNA yield. In the study, TCRB repertoires of sorted circulating CD4+ T cell subsets from recently diagnosed type 1 diabetes patients were compared with those of matched healthy donors. Whereas all 28 donors provided naive and central memory subsets, regulatory and stem cell-like memory subsets were isolated from just 8 patients and roughly 8 healthy donors.

General conclusions and limits of the study: Because cDNA was sequenced instead of genomic DNA, activated cells with high expression could be over-represented, although the groups did not differ in activation or CD3 levels. HLA sub-analyses involved small numbers of individuals, so any influence of HLA type on TCRB rearrangement remained unresolved. Patients with type 1 diabetes made fewer insertions and deleted more nucleotides at VDJ recombination sites, implying thymic rearrangement abnormalities. Naive, central memory and regulatory TCRB repertoires appeared more similar among patients than among healthy donors. A moderate but significant shortening of TCRB CDR3 length was observed in type 1 diabetes patients in all four CD4+ subsets. PCR might favor shorter templates, but patient and control samples were amplified and corrected together, so any skew would affect both groups equally.

Each donor gave one peripheral blood draw, averaging approximately 110 mL, which was collected into heparinised tubes. A BD FACSAria II and a panel including CD45RO, CCR7, CD25, CD127, CD95 and CD27 were used to sort naive, central memory, regulatory and stem cell-like memory CD4+ T cells. Every sorted population had a purity above 95%. PBMCs were isolated right away by Lymphoprep density gradient centrifugation and were stained directly, without culture. Samples were stained and sorted in pairs, with one healthy donor and one patient per experiment, so that batch effects were minimized. The chain employs TRBV2 and TRBJ2-5, with 12 middle bases fitting TRBD2. The source of this sequence is a man between 18 and 35 years old with type 1 diabetes. Sequenced input: naive CD4+ T cells from blood. The cell subset or site label, read with the paper, signifies: true naive CD4+ T cells. The bases are TGTGCCAGAAGACTAGCGGGGGTCGAGACCCAGTACTTC. This gives the protein CARRLAGVETQYF.